This T cell receptor (beta chain) comes out of a study of patients and donors after allogeneic stem cell transplantation. V shed 6 bases and J shed 6 bases, with 21 bases lying between them. The CDR3 is 16 amino acids. Germline V gene sequence: CDR1 ENHRY, CDR2 SYGVKD. This clonotype appeared a few times. MiXCR was run by TCRdb on the RT-PCR reads, yielding one entry per CDR3 protein. The sample shows 900,000 to 1,000,000 distinct CDR3 sequences, around 17% of them seen only once. Specimen: blood, either unsorted or a sorted T cell fraction (not recorded which). This chain connects TRBV10-3 to TRBJ2-1; tentatively, D is TRBD1 (8 bases). This clonotype was obtained from a human donor who was either an allogeneic HSCT recipient or a stem cell or donor lymphocyte infusion donor (not recorded which). It is not recorded whose cells these are; they may come from a transplant donor. DNA for the CDR3: TGTGCCATCAGAGCCTCAGACAGGGGAGGGGGCAATGAGCAGTTCTTC. Translation gives CAIRASDRGGGNEQFF.